This T cell receptor (beta chain) was identified during a study of T cells in Graves' hyperthyroidism and ophthalmopathy (dated by TCRdb to about 2019). General notes on the study: Peripheral blood was collected at initial diagnosis, before any treatment. TCR V-J signatures able to tell the groups apart were searched for in a discovery cohort of 90 to 100 patients, of whom 40 to 45 had Graves' ophthalmopathy and 55 to 65 had stable Graves' hyperthyroidism. Prospective prediction of ophthalmopathy was tested in an independent validation cohort consisting of some 18 hyperthyroidism patients and around 16 patients who later progressed to ophthalmopathy. The 100 or so discovery patients were randomly split 7:3 into training and test sets. The study also compared thyroid tissue and blood T-cell repertoires from several Graves' hyperthyroidism patients. Once sampling was done, hyperthyroidism patients were given methimazole at a starting dose of 30 mg daily, whereas ophthalmopathy patients were given high-dose intravenous methylprednisolone. According to the paper, TCR Vbeta CDR3 sequencing was carried out on over 130 peripheral blood samples, which came from under 50 ophthalmopathy, around 75 hyperthyroidism and around 17 progressor patients.

The paper as a whole reports these results and caveats: In cross-validation, a model built on a 13 V-J signature told ophthalmopathy apart from stable hyperthyroidism with under 90% sensitivity and roughly 82% specificity, and in testing the same model reached 80%/75%. Most expanded thyroid clonotypes (frequency above 0.001) were also detected in blood, a finding suggesting that blood repertoires may reflect thyroid immune responses. During validation, the model predicted progression to ophthalmopathy a median of approximately 6 months ahead of onset, with more than 55% sensitivity and roughly 72% specificity. Sample size was not statistically predetermined, and blinding of investigators to group allocation was not performed.

The germline V gene specifies MNHEY as CDR1 and SVGAGI as CDR2. V is reduced by 4 bases and J by 6 bases, leaving a spacing of 7 bases between them. The CDR3 covers 12 residues, taking in both the cysteine and the phenylalanine. The retained sequence is limited to the CDR3, 36 bases, with the frame set at the first base. The TCR beta CDR3 regions were amplified from the RNA transcripts. For the first round of RT-PCR on the TCR CDR3, the HTBI primer set was used together with the Qiagen OneStep RT-PCR kit. Libraries were constructed in a second round of multiplex PCR, after which size selection and purification were performed. Libraries were sequenced paired-end with 100 bp reads on an Illumina HiSeq2000. The source study handled its data this way. SOAPnuke was used to process the raw data, throwing out any read that contained adapters or uncalled bases, had a mean Phred below 15, or lacked an exact constant-primer or identifier match. High-quality paired reads were merged using COPE v1.2.5, and each unique nucleotide sequence was defined as a clonotype. MiTCR v1.1 was used to align clonotypes to the IMGT TRBV, TRBD and TRBJ reference segments. The analysis included only V-J combinations with a frequency above 0.0001, which together covered 99.2% of the repertoires. The TCS score was defined as F50 (clonal expansion) divided by E x V (chaos), with BLOSUM62-based TCRdist calculated between CDR3 peptides within each V-J. Welch's t-statistics and random forest reduced roughly 500 V-J features to 13, which were used in a naive Bayes classifier (R e1071). Thyroid-blood repertoire similarity was quantified with the Morisita-Horn index. TCRdb itself trimmed the public reads at Q25 with fastp, ran MiXCR and retained productive beta chains. Rows matching on CDR3 protein sequence are summarized as one entry with the most common DNA and genes. TCRdb's processing, not the authors', yielded these V and J calls. This sample gives hundreds of thousands of distinct CDR3 sequences in total; roughly 40% of them show up just once. The ten largest clones take up around 10% of the sample.

Stable Graves' hyperthyroidism was defined as no progression to ophthalmopathy during 18 months of follow-up. Hyperthyroidism patients were newly diagnosed, had a disease duration of under 2 months, and were aged 18 to 65 years. Patients with uncontrolled infections, other autoimmune diseases, pregnancy or lactation were excluded. Diagnoses relied on clinical symptoms, serum thyroxine and TRAb, thyroid ultrasound and orbital computed tomography. PBMCs were separated from 10 ml of fresh peripheral blood using Ficoll-Paque density gradient centrifugation. Total RNA was extracted using Trizol reagent, and RNA quality was assessed on an Agilent 2100 Bioanalyzer. With respect to this clonotype: Its target antigen remains unknown. One base away there is no much larger clone; base qualities are not given.

The receptor's source is a man aged 18 to 30 with Graves' hyperthyroidism. The sequenced sample consisted of blood. The V gene is TRBV6-5 and the J gene is TRBJ1-5; no D gene is confidently identified. The CDR3 region reads CASSFIGQPQHF. DNA sequence: TGTGCCAGCAGTTTCATCGGTCAGCCCCAGCATTTT.